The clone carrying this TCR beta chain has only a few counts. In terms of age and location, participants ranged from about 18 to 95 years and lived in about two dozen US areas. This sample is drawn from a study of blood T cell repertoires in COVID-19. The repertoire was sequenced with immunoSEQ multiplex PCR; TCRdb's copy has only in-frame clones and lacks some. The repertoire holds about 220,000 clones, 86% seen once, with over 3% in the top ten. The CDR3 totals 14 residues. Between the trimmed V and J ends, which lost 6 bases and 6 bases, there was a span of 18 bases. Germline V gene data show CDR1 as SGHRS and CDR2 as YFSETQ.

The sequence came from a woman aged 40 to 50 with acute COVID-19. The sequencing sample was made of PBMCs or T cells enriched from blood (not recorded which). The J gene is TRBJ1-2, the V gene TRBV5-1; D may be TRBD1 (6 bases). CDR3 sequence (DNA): TGCGCCAGCAAGGGGGGGGCGGCTAAGGATGGCTACACCTTC. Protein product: CASKGGAAKDGYTF.